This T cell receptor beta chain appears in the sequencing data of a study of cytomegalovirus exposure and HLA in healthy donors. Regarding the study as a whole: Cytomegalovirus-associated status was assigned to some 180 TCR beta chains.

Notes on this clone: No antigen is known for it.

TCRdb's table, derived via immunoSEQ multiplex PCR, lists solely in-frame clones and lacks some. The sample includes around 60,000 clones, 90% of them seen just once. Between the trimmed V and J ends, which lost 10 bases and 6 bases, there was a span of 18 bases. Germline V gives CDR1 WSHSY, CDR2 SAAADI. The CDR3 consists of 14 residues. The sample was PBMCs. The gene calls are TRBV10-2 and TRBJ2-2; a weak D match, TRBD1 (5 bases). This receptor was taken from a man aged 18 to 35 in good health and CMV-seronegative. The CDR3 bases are TGCGCCACTCAACCCTCAGGGTCTGCCGGGGAGCTGTTTTTT. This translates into CATQPSGSAGELFF.